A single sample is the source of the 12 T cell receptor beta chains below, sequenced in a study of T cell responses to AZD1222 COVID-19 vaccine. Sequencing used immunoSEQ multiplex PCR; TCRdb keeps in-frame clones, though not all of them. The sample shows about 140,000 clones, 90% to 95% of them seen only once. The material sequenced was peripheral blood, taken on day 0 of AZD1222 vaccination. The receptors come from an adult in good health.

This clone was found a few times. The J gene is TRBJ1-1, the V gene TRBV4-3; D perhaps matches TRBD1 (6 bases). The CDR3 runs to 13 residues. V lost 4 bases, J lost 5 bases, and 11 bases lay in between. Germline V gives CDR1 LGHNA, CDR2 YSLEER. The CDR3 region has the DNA TGCGCCAGCAGCCCAAAGGGGGGAACTGAAGCTTTCTTT. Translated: CASSPKGGTEAFF.

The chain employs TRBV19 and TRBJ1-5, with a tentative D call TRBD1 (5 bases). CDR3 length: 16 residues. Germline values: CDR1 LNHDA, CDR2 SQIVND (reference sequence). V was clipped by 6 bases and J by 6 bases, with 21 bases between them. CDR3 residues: CASSAIKRGIGQPQHF. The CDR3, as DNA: TGTGCCAGTAGCGCCATAAAGAGGGGTATTGGTCAGCCCCAGCATTTT.

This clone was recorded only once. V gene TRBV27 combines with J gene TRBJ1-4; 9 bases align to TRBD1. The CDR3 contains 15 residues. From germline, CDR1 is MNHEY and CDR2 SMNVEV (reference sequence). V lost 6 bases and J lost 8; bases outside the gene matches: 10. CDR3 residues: CASSPLQGAAEKLFF. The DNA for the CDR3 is TGTGCCAGCAGCCCACTACAGGGGGCGGCAGAAAAACTGTTTTTT.

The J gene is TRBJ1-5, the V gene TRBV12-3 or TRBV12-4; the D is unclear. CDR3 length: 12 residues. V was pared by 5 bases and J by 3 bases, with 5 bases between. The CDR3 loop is CASSQNNQPQHF. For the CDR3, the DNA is TGTGCCAGCAGTCAAAACAATCAGCCCCAGCATTTT.

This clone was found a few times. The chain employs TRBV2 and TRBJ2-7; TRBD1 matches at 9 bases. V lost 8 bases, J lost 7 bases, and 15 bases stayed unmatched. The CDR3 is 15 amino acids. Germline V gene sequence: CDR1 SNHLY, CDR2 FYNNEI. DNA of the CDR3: TGTGCCAGCGTATTTCGGGAACAGGGGGCGCGAGAGCAGTACTTC. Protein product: CASVFREQGAREQYF.

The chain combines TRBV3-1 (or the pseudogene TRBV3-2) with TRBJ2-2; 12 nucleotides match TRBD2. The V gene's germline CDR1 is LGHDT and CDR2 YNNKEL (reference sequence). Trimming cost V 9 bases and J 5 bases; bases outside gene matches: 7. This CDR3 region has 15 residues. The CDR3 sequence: CASGLAGTRTGELFF. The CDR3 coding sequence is TGTGCCAGTGGACTAGCGGGGACCCGTACCGGGGAGCTGTTTTTT.

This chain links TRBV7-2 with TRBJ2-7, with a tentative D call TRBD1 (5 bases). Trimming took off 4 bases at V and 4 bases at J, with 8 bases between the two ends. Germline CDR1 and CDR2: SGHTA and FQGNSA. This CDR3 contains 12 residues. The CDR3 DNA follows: TGTGCCAGCAGCTCGCAGGGTTACGAGCAGTACTTC. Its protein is CASSSQGYEQYF.

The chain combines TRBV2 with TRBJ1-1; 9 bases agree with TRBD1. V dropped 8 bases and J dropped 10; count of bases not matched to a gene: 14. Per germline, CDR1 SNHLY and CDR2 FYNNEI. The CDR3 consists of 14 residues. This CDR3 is CASARDRAKEGAFF. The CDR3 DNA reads TGTGCCAGCGCCAGGGACAGGGCCAAGGAGGGAGCTTTCTTT.

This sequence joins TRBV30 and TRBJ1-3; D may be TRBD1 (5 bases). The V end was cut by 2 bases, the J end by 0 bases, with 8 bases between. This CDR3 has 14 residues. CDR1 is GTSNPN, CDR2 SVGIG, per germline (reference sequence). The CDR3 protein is CAWSRGSSGNTIYF. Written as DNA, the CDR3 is TGTGCCTGGAGTAGGGGCAGCTCTGGAAACACCATATATTTT.

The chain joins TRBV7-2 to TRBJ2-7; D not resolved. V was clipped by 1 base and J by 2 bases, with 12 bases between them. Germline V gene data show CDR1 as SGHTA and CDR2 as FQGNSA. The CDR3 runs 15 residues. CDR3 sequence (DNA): TGTGCCAGCAGCTTAGAGAGTGACCGAGCCTACGAGCAGTACTTC. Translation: CASSLESDRAYEQYF.

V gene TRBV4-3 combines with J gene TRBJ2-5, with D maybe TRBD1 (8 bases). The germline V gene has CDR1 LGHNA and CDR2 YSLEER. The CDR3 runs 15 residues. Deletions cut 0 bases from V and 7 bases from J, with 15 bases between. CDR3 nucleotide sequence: TGCGCCAGCAGCCAAGATCACAGGGGGAGGGGGACCCAGTACTTC. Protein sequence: CASSQDHRGRGTQYF.

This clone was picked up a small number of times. DNA for the CDR3: TGTGCCTGGAGTTTCGGGACAGTGAACACTGAAGCTTTCTTT. Amino acids: CAWSFGTVNTEAFF. The J gene is TRBJ1-1, the V gene TRBV30; 7 bases fit TRBD1. Germline CDR1 GTSNPN, CDR2 SVGIG (reference sequence). This CDR3 has 14 residues. J gave up 0 bases and V 2 bases, and 3 bases lay outside the gene matches. The whole variable domain, remainder taken from reference TRBV30 and TRBJ1-1, is SQTIHQWPATLVQPVGSPLSLECTVEGTSNPNLYWYRQAAGRGLQLLFYSVGIGQISSEVPQNLSASRPQDRQFILSSKKLLLSDSGFYLCAWSFGTVNTEAFFGQGTRLTVV.